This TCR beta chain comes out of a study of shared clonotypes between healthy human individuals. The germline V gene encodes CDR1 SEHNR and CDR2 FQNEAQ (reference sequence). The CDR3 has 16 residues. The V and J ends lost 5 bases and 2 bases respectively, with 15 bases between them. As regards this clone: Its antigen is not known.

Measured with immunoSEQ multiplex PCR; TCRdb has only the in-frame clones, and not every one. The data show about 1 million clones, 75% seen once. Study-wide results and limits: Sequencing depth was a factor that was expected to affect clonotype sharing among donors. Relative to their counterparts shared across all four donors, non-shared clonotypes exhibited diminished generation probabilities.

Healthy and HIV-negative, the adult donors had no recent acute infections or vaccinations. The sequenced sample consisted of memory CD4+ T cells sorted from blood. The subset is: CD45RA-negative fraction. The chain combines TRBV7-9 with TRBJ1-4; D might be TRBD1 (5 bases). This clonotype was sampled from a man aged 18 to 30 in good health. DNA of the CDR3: TGTGCCAGCAGCACCTTAGGGGAGGATACTAATGAAAAACTGTTTTTT. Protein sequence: CASSTLGEDTNEKLFF.